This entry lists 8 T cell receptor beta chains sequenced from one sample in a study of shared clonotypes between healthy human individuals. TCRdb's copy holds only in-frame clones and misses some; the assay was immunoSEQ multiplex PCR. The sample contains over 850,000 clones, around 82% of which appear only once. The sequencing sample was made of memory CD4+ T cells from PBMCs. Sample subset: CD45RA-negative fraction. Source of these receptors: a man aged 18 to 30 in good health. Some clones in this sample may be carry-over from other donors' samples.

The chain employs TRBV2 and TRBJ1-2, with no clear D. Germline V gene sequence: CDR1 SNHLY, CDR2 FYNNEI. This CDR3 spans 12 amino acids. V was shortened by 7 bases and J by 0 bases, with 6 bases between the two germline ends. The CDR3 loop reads CASTVANYGYTF. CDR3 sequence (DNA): TGTGCCAGCACTGTAGCTAACTATGGCTACACCTTC. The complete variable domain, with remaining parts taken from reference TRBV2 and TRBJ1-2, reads EPEVTQTPSHQVTQMGQEVILRCVPISNHLYFYWYRQILGQKVEFLVSFYNNEISEKSEIFDDQFSVERPDGSNFTLKIRSTKLEDSAMYFCASTVANYGYTFGSGTRLTVV.

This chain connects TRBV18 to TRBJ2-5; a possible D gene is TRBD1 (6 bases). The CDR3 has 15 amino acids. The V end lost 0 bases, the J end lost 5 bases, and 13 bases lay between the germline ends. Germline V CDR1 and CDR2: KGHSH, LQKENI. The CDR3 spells CASSPPNRELETQYF. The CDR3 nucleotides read TGTGCCAGCTCACCACCGAACAGGGAACTTGAGACCCAGTACTTC.

The CDR3 here is CASSRPLASNEQYF. The CDR3, as DNA: TGTGCCAGCAGCCGCCCCCTGGCCAGCAACGAGCAGTACTTC. This chain joins TRBV5-6 and TRBJ2-7; no reliable D call. CDR3 length: 14 amino acids. Looked up from germline, CDR1 is SGHDT and CDR2 is YYEEEE. Trimming cost V 4 bases and J 5 bases, with 16 bases left between them.

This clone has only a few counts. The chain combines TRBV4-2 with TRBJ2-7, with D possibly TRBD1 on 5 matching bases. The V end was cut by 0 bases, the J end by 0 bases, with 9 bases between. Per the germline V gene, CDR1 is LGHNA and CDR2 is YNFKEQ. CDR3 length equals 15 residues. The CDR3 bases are TGTGCCAGCAGCCAAGATCGACAGCGCTCCTACGAGCAGTACTTC. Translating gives CASSQDRQRSYEQYF.

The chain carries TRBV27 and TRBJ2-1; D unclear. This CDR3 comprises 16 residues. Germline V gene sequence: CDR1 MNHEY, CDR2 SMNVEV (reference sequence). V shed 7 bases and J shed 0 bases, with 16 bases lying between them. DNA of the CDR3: TGTGCCAGCAATCCCCGGACCGCTCTCTCCTACAATGAGCAGTTCTTC. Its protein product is CASNPRTALSYNEQFF.

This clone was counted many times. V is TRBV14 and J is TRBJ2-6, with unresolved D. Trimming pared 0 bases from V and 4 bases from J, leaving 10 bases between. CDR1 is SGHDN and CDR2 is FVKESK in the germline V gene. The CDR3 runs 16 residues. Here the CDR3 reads CASSQDWRSGANVLTF. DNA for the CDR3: TGTGCCAGCAGCCAAGATTGGCGATCCGGGGCCAACGTCCTGACTTTC.

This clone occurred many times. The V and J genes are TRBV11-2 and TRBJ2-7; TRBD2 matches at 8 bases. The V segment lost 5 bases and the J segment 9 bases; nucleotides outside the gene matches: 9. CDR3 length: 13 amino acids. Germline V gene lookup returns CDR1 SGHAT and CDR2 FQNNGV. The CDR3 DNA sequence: TGTGCCAGCAGCCCGGGGCTAGCGGGCCCGCAGTACTTC. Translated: CASSPGLAGPQYF.

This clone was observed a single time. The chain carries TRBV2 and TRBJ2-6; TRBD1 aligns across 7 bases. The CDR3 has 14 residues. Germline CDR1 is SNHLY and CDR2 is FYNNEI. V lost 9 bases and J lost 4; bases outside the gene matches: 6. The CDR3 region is CARRQGTGANVLTF. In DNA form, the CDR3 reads TGTGCCAGGCGACAGGGTACAGGGGCCAACGTCCTGACTTTC.